This TCR beta chain was observed in a study of T-cell reconstitution after alpha-beta-depleted transplantation in children (dated by TCRdb to the mid-2010s). Looking at the study overall: Using TCR repertoire profiling, the study quantitatively followed how T-cell immune reconstitution unfolded in children after TCRalphabeta/CD19-depleted allogeneic hematopoietic cell transplantation.

In regard to this clonotype: The antigen it binds to is not known. Base quality data are lacking; no much larger clone is found one base away.

Libraries were prepared through PCR. The instrument given in TCRdb is Illumina HiSeq 2500. TCR library preparation used molecular barcoding, with unique molecular identifiers applied to normalize quantification of the TCRbeta repertoire. TCRdb reanalyzed the raw reads on its own, using fastp at Q25 for trimming and MiXCR for clone calling, and kept in-frame beta chains. A single entry per CDR3 protein holds the most common genes and DNA from its merged rows. Counted in this sample were about 500,000 distinct CDR3 sequences; around a third of them appeared once. The ten largest account for 2% to 2.5% of the sample. V is shortened by 6 bases, J by 5 bases, and the region joining them spans 10 bases. Including cysteine and phenylalanine, the CDR3 has 12 amino acids. The retained sequence is limited to the CDR3, 36 bases, with the frame set at the first base.

The V and J genes are TRBV12-3 or TRBV12-4 and TRBJ2-5; the D gene is not confidently resolved. Sequences were derived from PBMCs from the stem cell graft donor, sampled from the stem cell graft. The sequence derives from a human donor who donated a stem cell graft to a child with aplastic anemia. CDR3 reads: CASSPIMETQYF. The sequenced DNA: TGTGCCAGCAGCCCAATTATGGAGACCCAGTACTTC.